The 15 T cell receptor beta chains reported below all come from one sample, sequenced in a study of blood T cell repertoires in COVID-19. Profiled with immunoSEQ multiplex PCR; TCRdb holds only in-frame clones, not every one. The sample holds approximately 300,000 clones, over 75% seen once. The specimen was PBMCs or T cells enriched from blood (not recorded which). The receptors were sampled from a man younger than 45 who had recovered from COVID-19.

This chain uses TRBV4-1 with TRBJ2-3; 9 positions match TRBD2. V shed 0 bases, J shed 6 bases, and the junction held 7 bases outside the gene matches. The germline V gene has CDR1 MGHRA and CDR2 YSYEKL. The CDR3 is 16 residues long. The CDR3 DNA sequence: TGCGCCAGCAGCCAAGAAGGCGGGGGGGCCGGGGATACGCAGTATTTT. This codes for CASSQEGGGAGDTQYF.

The V call is TRBV25-1, the J call TRBJ1-4, with 7 positions matching TRBD1. The germline gives CDR1 MGHDK, CDR2 SYGVNS. The CDR3 is made up of 16 amino acids. The V and J ends lost 7 bases and 0 bases, in that order; junction bases with no gene match: 8. CDR3 residues: CASMKGQHPTNEKLFF. The CDR3 nucleotides read TGTGCCAGCATGAAGGGACAGCATCCAACTAATGAAAAACTGTTTTTT.

The chain couples TRBV30 to TRBJ2-7, with TRBD1 identical over 9 bases. Losses at the gene ends were 3 bases for V and 7 bases for J; bases not matched to a gene: 10. The CDR3 sequence is 14 residues long. CDR1 GTSNPN and CDR2 SVGIG come from the germline V gene (reference sequence). CDR3 sequence: CAWRLGTGLGEQYF. The CDR3 DNA is TGTGCCTGGAGGCTCGGGACAGGGCTGGGAGAGCAGTACTTC.

V usage is TRBV30 and J usage is TRBJ2-7; D is undetermined. CDR1 GTSNPN and CDR2 SVGIG come from the germline V gene (reference sequence). The V gene lost 1 base and the J gene lost 5 bases, with 18 bases spanning the gap. The CDR3 spans 15 residues. CDR3 in amino acids: CAWSALSSSRDEQYF. CDR3 nucleotide sequence: TGTGCCTGGAGTGCCCTCAGTAGCTCCCGGGACGAGCAGTACTTC.

This chain uses TRBV7-9 with TRBJ2-1; 8 bases line up with TRBD2. V trimming: 1 base; J trimming: 3 bases; junction bases outside the gene matches: 5. The CDR3 consists of 16 residues. Germline V CDR1 and CDR2: SEHNR, FQNEAQ (reference sequence). Here the CDR3 DNA reads TGTGCCAGCAGCTTAGGGAGCGGGGGAAACTACAATGAGCAGTTCTTC. Translation: CASSLGSGGNYNEQFF.

CDR3 amino acids: CASSPSGTVSYEQYF. The CDR3 DNA reads as TGTGCCAGCAGCCCCTCCGGGACAGTATCCTACGAGCAGTACTTC. The V and J genes are TRBV7-9 and TRBJ2-7; TRBD1 agrees at 7 bases. The ends lost 5 bases at V and 1 base at J; junction bases unmatched: 8. The CDR3 loop spans 15 amino acids. In germline, CDR1 is SEHNR, CDR2 FQNEAQ (reference sequence).

J is TRBJ1-2 and V is TRBV28, with TRBD1 matching 7 bases. There are 15 residues in the CDR3. Unmatched junction bases numbered 10, after V lost 6 bases and J lost 3 bases. Germline values: CDR1 MDHEN, CDR2 SYDVKM. The CDR3 sequence: CASSEGGQQYYGYTF. The CDR3 nucleotides read TGTGCCAGCAGCGAGGGGGGACAGCAGTACTATGGCTACACCTTC.

V and J are TRBV5-1 and TRBJ1-3; TRBD1 aligns across 10 bases. Germline CDR1 and CDR2: SGHRS and YFSETQ. CDR3 length equals 16 residues. Trimming removed 6 bases from V and 4 bases from J; junction bases left unmatched: 10. The CDR3 region is CASKSGDRGPGNTIYF. CDR3 in DNA: TGCGCCAGCAAGTCGGGAGACAGGGGGCCCGGAAACACCATATATTTT.

CDR3 bases: TGTGCCAGCTCACCGAAGAACCAGGGCGGCTACACCTTC. It codes for CASSPKNQGGYTF. The chain joins TRBV18 to TRBJ1-2; D possibly corresponds to TRBD1 (5 bases). Between the trimmed V and J ends, which lost 3 bases and 8 bases, there was a span of 13 bases. This CDR3 has 13 residues. Germline lookup yields CDR1 KGHSH and CDR2 LQKENI.

The V call is TRBV5-1, the J call TRBJ1-3, with TRBD1 as a possible D gene (5 bases). The germline V and J ends were trimmed by 4 bases and 2 bases, with 13 bases remaining between them. The CDR3 has 15 residues. The germline gives CDR1 SGHRS, CDR2 YFSETQ. CDR3 protein: CASSASQGAGNTIYF. DNA of the CDR3: TGCGCCAGCAGCGCCTCCCAGGGTGCTGGAAACACCATATATTTT.

V usage is TRBV4-1 and J usage is TRBJ1-5; possibly TRBD1 for D (6 bases). The CDR3 is 16 residues long. The germline V and J ends were trimmed by 1 base and 6 bases, with 16 bases remaining between them. CDR1 and CDR2 (germline): MGHRA, YSYEKL. CDR3: CASSQAAARGPQPQHF. In DNA, the CDR3 is TGCGCCAGCAGCCAAGCGGCGGCCAGGGGCCCTCAGCCCCAGCATTTT.

In nucleotides, the CDR3 is TGTGCCTCTACGGGACAGAACCCCCTTATAGGCGGCTACACCTTC. Translated, it gives CASTGQNPLIGGYTF. The rearrangement links TRBV30 to TRBJ1-2; 7 bases align to TRBD1. This CDR3 has 15 amino acids. The V and J ends lost 7 bases and 8 bases, in that order; junction bases with no gene match: 19. CDR1 is GTSNPN and CDR2 is SVGIG in the germline V gene (reference sequence).

A single count supports this clone. V is TRBV27 and J is TRBJ1-3; the D is unclear. The CDR3 sequence is 19 residues long. The germline V gene has CDR1 MNHEY and CDR2 SMNVEV (reference sequence). V gave up 0 bases and J gave up 0 bases, with 18 bases separating them. DNA of the CDR3: TGTGCCAGCAGTTTATCCCCTCCGCACATATCCCTCTCTGGAAACACCATATATTTT. It yields the protein CASSLSPPHISLSGNTIYF.

This clone was detected once. The gene calls are TRBV20-1 and TRBJ2-3; the match to TRBD2 covers 9 bases. Germline CDR1 DFQATT, CDR2 SNEGSKA (reference sequence). V lost 3 bases, J lost 0 bases, and 7 bases stayed unmatched. CDR3 length: 16 residues. CDR3 bases: TGCAGTGCTAGTCGTCGAAGCGGGGGGAGCACAGATACGCAGTATTTT. It translates to CSASRRSGGSTDTQYF.

V is TRBV29-1 and J is TRBJ2-1; 11 bases are shared with TRBD1. The V and J ends lost 8 bases and 4 bases, in that order; junction bases with no gene match: 13. Germline V gene lookup returns CDR1 SQVTM and CDR2 ANQGSEA. This CDR3 spans 16 amino acids. For the CDR3, the DNA is TGCAGCTCGACCGGGATCCGGGACAGGGGGTACAATGAGCAGTTCTTC. This sequence encodes CSSTGIRDRGYNEQFF.